This T cell receptor (beta chain) is from a study of T cells in Graves' hyperthyroidism and ophthalmopathy. Study-wide findings and caveats: The authors' 13 V-J model separated ophthalmopathy from stable hyperthyroidism.

Amplification yielded TCR beta CDR3 regions, with RNA transcripts as the source. TCR CDR3 underwent first-round RT-PCR with the HTBI primer set. TCRdb re-analysed the multiplex PCR reads in MiXCR, keeping a single row per CDR3 protein. The sample has hundreds of thousands of distinct CDR3 sequences; less than 15% are singletons. The CDR3 sequence is 14 residues long. The germline gives CDR1 SNHLY, CDR2 FYNNEI. Trimming removed 3 bases at V and 3 bases at J, with 9 bases between. This clonotype turned up a few times. The antigen remains unidentified. Stability of Graves' hyperthyroidism was defined as absent ophthalmopathy progression within 18 months.

The rearrangement links TRBV2 to TRBJ1-5; D is unresolved. The source material was blood. The source is a young woman with Graves' hyperthyroidism. The CDR3 loop reads CASSDPRNNQPQHF. The CDR3 coding sequence is TGTGCCAGCAGTGATCCTAGAAACAATCAGCCCCAGCATTTT. The full variable domain, completed using reference TRBV2 and TRBJ1-5, is EPEVTQTPSHQVTQMGQEVILRCVPISNHLYFYWYRQILGQKVEFLVSFYNNEISEKSEIFDDQFSVERPDGSNFTLKIRSTKLEDSAMYFCASSDPRNNQPQHFGDGTRLSIL.